The source of this TCR beta chain is a study of T cell responses to AZD1222 COVID-19 vaccine. Findings and limits, study-wide: White British donors predominated, females outnumbered males, and clonal diversity was possibly underestimated.

Of note for this clone: What it recognizes is unknown.

TCRdb keeps only in-frame clones here, not all; method: immunoSEQ multiplex PCR. The sample comprises around 200,000 clones, under 95% of which are singletons, and approximately 1.5% rests with the top ten. Germline CDR1 reads SGHTA; CDR2 reads FQGNSA. This CDR3 has 13 amino acids. V was clipped by 3 bases and J by 7 bases, with 10 bases between them. V is TRBV7-2 and J is TRBJ1-5; D call uncertain. The sequences come from peripheral blood, collected 28 days after the second AZD1222 dose. The source is an adult who received the AZD1222 COVID-19 vaccine. CDR3 residues: CASSFSTGQPQHF. CDR3 nucleotides: TGTGCCAGCAGCTTTTCTACGGGACAGCCCCAGCATTTT.